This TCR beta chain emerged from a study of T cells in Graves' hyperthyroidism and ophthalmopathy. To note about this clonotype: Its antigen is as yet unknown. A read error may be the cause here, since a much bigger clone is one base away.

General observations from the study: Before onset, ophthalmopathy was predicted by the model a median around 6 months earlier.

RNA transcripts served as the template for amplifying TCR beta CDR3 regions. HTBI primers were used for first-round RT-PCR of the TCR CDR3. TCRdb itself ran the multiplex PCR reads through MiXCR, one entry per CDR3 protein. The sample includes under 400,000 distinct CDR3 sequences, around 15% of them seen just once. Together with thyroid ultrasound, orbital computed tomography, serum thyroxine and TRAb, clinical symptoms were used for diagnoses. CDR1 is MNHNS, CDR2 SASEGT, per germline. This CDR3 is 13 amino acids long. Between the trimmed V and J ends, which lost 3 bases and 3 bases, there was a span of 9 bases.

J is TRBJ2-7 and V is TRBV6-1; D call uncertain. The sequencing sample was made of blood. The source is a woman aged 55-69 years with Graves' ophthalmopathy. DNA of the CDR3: TGTGCCAGCAGTGATCCGATCGGCTACGAGCAGTACTTC. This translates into CASSDPIGYEQYF.